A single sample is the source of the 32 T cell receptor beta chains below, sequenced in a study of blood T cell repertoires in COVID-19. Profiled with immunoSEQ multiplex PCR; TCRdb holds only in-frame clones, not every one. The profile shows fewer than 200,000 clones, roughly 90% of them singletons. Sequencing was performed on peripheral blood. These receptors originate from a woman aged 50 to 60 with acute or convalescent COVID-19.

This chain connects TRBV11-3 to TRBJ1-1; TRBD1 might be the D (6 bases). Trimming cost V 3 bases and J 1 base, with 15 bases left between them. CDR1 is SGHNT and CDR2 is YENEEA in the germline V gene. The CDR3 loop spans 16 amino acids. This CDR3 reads CASSFLPTGWNTEAFF. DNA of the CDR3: TGTGCCAGCAGCTTCCTACCGACAGGTTGGAACACTGAAGCTTTCTTT.

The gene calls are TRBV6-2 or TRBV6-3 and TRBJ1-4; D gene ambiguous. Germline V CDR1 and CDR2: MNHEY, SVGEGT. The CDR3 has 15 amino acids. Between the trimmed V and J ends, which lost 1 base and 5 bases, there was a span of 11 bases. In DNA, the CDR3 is TGTGCCAGCAGTTACTACGAACAGAAGAATGAAAAACTGTTTTTT. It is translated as CASSYYEQKNEKLFF.

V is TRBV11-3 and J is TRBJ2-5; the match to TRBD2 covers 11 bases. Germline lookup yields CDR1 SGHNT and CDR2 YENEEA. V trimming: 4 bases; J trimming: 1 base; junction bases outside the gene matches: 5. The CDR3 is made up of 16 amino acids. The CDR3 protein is CASSSLAGGPQETQYF. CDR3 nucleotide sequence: TGTGCCAGCAGCTCTTTAGCGGGGGGGCCCCAAGAGACCCAGTACTTC.

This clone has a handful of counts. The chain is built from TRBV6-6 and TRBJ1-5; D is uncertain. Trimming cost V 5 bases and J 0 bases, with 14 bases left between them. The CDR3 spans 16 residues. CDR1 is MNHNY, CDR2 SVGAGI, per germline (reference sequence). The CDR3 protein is CASSVTRGNSNQPQHF. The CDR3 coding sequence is TGTGCCAGCAGTGTAACTAGAGGCAATAGCAATCAGCCCCAGCATTTT.

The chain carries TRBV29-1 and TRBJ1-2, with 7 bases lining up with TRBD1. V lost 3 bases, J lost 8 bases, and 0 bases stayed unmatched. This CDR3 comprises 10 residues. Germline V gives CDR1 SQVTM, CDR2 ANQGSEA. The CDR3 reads CSVDRGGYTF. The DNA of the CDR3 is TGCAGCGTTGACAGGGGGGGCTACACCTTC.

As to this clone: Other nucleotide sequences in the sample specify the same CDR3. The CDR3 sequence is CASRGASNQPQHF. The CDR3 region has the DNA TGTGCCAGCCGCGGGGCAAGCAATCAGCCCCAGCATTTT. The chain uses TRBV28 and TRBJ1-5, with a possible D match to TRBD1 (5 bases). Germline CDR1 MDHEN, CDR2 SYDVKM. This CDR3 has 13 amino acids. Trimming removed 8 bases from V and 1 base from J, with 9 bases in between.

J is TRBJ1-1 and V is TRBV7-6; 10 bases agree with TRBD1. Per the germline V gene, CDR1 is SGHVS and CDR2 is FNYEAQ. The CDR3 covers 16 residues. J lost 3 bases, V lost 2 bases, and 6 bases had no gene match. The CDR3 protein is CASSLSRTGGDTEAFF. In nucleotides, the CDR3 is TGTGCCAGCAGCTTATCCCGGACAGGGGGGGACACTGAAGCTTTCTTT. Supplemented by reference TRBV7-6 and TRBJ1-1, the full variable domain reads GAGVSQSPRYKVTKRGQDVALRCDPISGHVSLYWYRQALGQGPEFLTYFNYEAQQDKSGLPNDRFSAERPEGSISTLTIQRTEQRDSAMYRCASSLSRTGGDTEAFFGQGTRLTVV.

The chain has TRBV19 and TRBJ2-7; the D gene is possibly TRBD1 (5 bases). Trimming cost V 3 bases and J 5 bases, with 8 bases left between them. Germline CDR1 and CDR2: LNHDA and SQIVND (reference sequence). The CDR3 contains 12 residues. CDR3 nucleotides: TGTGCCAGTAGTATCGGCAGGGACGAGCAGTACTTC. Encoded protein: CASSIGRDEQYF.

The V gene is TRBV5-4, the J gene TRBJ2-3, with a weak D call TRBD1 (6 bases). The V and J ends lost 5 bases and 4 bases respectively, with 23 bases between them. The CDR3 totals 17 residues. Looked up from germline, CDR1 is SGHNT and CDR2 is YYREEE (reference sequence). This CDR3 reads CASSRKGSRGGSDTQYF. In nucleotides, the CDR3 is TGTGCCAGCAGTCGTAAGGGGAGCAGGGGCGGGTCAGATACGCAGTATTTT.

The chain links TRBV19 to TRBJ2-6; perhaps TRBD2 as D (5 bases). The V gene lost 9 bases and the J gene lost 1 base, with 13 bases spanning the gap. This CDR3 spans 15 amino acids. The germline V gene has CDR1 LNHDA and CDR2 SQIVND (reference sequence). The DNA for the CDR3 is TGTGCCAGAAGTGAGACGGGGTCTGGGGCCAACGTCCTGACTTTC. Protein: CARSETGSGANVLTF.

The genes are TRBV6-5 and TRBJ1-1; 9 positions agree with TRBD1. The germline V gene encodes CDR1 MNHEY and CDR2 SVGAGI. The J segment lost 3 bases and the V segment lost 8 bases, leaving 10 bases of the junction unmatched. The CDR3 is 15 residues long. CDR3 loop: CASSYSRTGDTEAFF. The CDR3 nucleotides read TGTGCCAGCTCCTACTCCAGGACAGGGGACACTGAAGCTTTCTTT.

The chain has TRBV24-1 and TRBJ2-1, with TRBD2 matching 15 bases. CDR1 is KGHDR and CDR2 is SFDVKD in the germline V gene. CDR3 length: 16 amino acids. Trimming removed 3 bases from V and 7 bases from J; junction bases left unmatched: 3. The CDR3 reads CATSDPGTSGRNEQFF. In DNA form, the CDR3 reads TGTGCCACCAGTGATCCCGGGACTAGCGGGAGGAATGAGCAGTTCTTC.

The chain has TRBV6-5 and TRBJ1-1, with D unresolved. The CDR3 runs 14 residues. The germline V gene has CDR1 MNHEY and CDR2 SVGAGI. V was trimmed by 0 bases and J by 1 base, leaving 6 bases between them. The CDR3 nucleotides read TGTGCCAGCAGTTACTCCGGTGGGAACACTGAAGCTTTCTTT. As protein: CASSYSGGNTEAFF.

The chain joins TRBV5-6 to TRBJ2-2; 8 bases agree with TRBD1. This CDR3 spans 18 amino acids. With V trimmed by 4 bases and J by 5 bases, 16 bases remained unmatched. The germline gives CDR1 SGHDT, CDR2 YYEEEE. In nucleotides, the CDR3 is TGTGCCAGCAGCCCGACAGGGGCCTTGTTGTATGATACCGGGGAGCTGTTTTTT. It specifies CASSPTGALLYDTGELFF.

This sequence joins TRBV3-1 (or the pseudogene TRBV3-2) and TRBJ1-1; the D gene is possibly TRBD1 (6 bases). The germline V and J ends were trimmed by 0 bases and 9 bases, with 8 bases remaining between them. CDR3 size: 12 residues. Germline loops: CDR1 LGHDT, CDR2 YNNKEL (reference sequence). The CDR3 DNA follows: TGTGCCAGCAGCCAAGAACGGGACAAAGCTTTCTTT. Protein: CASSQERDKAFF.

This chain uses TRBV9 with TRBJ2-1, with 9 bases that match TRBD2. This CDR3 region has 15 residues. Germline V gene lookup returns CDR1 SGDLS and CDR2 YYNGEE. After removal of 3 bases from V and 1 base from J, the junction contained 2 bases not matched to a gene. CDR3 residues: CASSALAGSYNEQFF. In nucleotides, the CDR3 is TGTGCCAGCAGCGCCCTAGCGGGGTCCTACAATGAGCAGTTCTTC.

The CDR3 nucleotides read TGTGCCAGTAGGAGGGGAACTAGCGCCACCTTAGGGGGCGGGGAGCTGTTTTTT. It translates to CASRRGTSATLGGGELFF. This sequence joins TRBV19 and TRBJ2-2, with D perhaps matching TRBD2 (7 bases). V was shortened by 6 bases and J by 7 bases, with 27 bases between the two germline ends. Germline values: CDR1 LNHDA, CDR2 SQIVND (reference sequence). The CDR3 is 18 residues long. The whole variable domain, filled in from reference TRBV19 and TRBJ2-2, reads DGGITQSPKYLFRKEGQNVTLSCEQNLNHDAMYWYRQDPGQGLRLIYYSQIVNDFQKGDIAEGYSVSREKKESFPLTVTSAQKNPTAFYLCASRRGTSATLGGGELFFGEGSRLTVL.

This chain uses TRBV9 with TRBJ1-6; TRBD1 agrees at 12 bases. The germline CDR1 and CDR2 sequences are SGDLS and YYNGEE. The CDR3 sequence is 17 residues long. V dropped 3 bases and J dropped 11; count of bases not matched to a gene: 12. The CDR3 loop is CASSADGPGQGATPLHF. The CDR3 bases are TGTGCCAGCAGCGCCGACGGACCGGGACAGGGGGCCACACCCCTCCACTTT.

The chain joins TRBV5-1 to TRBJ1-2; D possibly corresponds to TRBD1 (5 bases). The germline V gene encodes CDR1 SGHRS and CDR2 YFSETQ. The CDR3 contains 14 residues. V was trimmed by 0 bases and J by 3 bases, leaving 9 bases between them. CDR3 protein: CASSLEGTHYGYTF. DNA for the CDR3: TGCGCCAGCAGCTTGGAAGGGACTCACTATGGCTACACCTTC.

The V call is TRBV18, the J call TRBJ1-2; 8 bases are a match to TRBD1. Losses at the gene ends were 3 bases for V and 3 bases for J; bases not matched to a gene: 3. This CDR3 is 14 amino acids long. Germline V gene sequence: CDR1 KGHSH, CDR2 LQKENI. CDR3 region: CASSPETGDYGYTF. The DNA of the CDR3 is TGTGCCAGCTCACCGGAGACAGGGGACTATGGCTACACCTTC.

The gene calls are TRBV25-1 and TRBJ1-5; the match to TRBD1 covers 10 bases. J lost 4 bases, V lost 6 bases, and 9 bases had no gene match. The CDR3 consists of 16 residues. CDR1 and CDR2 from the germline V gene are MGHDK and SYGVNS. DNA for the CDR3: TGTGCCAGCAGCGGATCCGACAGGGGGCGAAATCAGCCCCAGCATTTT. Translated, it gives CASSGSDRGRNQPQHF.

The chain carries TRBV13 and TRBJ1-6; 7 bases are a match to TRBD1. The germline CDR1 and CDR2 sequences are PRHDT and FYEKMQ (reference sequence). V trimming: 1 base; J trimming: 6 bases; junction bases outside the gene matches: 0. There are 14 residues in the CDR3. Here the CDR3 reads CASSLDRGNSPLHF. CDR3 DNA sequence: TGTGCCAGCAGCTTAGACAGGGGTAATTCACCCCTCCACTTT.

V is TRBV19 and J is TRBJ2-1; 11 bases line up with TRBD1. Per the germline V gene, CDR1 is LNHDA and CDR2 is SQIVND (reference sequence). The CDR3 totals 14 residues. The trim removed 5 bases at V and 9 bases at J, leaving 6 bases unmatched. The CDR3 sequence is CASSSWDRGGEQFF. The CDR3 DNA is TGTGCCAGTAGTTCCTGGGACAGGGGGGGTGAGCAGTTCTTC.

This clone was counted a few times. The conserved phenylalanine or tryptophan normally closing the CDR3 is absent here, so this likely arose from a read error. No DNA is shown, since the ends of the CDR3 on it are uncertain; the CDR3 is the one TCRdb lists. Here the CDR3 reads CASSSSRDREI. The V call is TRBV28, the J call TRBJ1-2; the D call of TRBD1 is as the table states it, not checked on the DNA. The CDR3 length is 11 residues, termini included. Per the germline V gene, CDR1 is MDHEN and CDR2 is SYDVKM.

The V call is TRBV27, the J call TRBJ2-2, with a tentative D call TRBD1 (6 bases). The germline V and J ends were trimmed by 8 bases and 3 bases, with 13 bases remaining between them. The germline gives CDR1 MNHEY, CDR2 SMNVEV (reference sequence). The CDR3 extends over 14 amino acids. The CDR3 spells CASLLAGDTGELFF. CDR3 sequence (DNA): TGTGCCAGCCTCCTAGCAGGGGACACCGGGGAGCTGTTTTTT.

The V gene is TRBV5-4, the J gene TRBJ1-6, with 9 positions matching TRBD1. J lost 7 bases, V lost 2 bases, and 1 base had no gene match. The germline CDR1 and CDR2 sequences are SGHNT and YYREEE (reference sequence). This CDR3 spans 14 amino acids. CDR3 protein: CASSFDRGNSPLHF. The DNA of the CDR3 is TGTGCCAGCAGCTTCGACAGGGGGAATTCACCCCTCCACTTT.

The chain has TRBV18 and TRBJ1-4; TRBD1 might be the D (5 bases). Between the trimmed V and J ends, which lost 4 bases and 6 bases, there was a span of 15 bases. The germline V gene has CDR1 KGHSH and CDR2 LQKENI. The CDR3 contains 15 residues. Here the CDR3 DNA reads TGTGCCAGCTCACGAACGGGAGGAGGGGATGAAAAACTGTTTTTT. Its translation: CASSRTGGGDEKLFF.

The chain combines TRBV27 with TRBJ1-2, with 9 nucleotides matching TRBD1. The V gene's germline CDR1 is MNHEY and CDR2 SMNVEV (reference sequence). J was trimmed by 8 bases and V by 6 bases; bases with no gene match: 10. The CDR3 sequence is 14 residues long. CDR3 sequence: CASRRDREAEGYTF. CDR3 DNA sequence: TGTGCCAGCAGACGGGACAGGGAGGCGGAAGGCTACACCTTC.

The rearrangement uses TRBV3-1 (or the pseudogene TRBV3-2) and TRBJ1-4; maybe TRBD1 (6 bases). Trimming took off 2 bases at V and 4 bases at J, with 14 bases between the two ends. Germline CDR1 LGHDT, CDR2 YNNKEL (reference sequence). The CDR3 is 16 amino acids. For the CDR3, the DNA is TGTGCCAGCAGCCAATTCAACGGACAGTTTAATGAAAAACTGTTTTTT. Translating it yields CASSQFNGQFNEKLFF.

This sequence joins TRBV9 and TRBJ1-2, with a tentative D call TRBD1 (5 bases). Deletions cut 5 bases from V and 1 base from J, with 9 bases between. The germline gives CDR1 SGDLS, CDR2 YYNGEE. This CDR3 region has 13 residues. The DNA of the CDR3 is TGTGCCAGCAGACATGACAGTAACTATGGCTACACCTTC. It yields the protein CASRHDSNYGYTF.

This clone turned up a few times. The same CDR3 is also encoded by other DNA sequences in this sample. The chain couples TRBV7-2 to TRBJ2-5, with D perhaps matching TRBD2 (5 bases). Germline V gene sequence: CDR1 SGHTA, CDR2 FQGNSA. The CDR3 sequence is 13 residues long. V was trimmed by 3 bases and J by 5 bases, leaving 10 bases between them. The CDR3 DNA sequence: TGTGCCAGCAGCTTCGGGGTAGGGGAGACCCAGTACTTC. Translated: CASSFGVGETQYF. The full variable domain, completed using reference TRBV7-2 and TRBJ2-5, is GAGVSQSPSNKVTEKGKDVELRCDPISGHTALYWYRQSLGQGLEFLIYFQGNSAPDKSGLPSDRFSAERTGGSVSTLTIQRTQQEDSAVYLCASSFGVGETQYFGPGTRLLVL.

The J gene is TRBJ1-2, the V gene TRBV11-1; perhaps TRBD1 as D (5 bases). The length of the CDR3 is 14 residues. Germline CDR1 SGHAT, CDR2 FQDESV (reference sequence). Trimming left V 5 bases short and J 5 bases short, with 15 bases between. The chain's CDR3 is CASSQGPGGYGYTF. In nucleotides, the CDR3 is TGTGCCAGCAGCCAGGGCCCCGGCGGTTATGGCTACACCTTC.